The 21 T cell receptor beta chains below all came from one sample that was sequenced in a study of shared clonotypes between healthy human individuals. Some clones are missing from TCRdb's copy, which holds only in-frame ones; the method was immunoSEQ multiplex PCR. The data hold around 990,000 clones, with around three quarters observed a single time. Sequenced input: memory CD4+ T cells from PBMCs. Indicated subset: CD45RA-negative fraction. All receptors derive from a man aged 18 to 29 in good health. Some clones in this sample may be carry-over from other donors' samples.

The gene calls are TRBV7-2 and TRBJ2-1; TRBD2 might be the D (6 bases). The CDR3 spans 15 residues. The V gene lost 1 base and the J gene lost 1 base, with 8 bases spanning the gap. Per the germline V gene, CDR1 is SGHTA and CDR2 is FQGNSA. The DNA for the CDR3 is TGTGCCAGCAGCTTAGTGGGGGGTTCCTACAATGAGCAGTTCTTC. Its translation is CASSLVGGSYNEQFF.

CDR3: CASSLGRTSPGEQFF. CDR3 coding DNA: TGTGCCAGCAGCTTGGGGCGGACTAGCCCTGGTGAGCAGTTCTTC. V usage is TRBV5-4 and J usage is TRBJ2-1; 8 bases are shared with TRBD2. CDR3 length: 15 residues. Germline V CDR1 and CDR2: SGHNT, YYREEE (reference sequence). The ends lost 0 bases at V and 9 bases at J; junction bases unmatched: 8.

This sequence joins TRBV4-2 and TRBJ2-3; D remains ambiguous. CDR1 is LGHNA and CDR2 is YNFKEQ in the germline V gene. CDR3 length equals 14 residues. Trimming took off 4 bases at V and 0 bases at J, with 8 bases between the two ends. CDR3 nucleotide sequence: TGTGCCAGCAGCCCTGCTGGCAGCACAGATACGCAGTATTTT. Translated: CASSPAGSTDTQYF.

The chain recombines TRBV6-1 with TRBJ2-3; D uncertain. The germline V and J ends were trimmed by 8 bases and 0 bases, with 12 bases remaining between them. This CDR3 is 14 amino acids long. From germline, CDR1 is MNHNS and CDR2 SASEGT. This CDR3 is CASEYGVSTDTQYF. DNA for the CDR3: TGTGCCAGCGAGTACGGCGTTAGCACAGATACGCAGTATTTT.

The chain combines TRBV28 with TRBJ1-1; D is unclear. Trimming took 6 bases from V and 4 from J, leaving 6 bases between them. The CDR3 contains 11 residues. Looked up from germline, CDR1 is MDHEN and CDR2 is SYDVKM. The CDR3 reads CASRLATEAFF. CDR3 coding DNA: TGTGCCAGCAGACTAGCCACTGAAGCTTTCTTT.

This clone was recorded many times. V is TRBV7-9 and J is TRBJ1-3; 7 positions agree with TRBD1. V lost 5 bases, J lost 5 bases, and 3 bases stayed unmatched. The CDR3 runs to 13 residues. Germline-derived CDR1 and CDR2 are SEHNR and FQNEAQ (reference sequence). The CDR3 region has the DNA TGTGCCAGCAGCCGGACAGGCAGAAACACCATATATTTT. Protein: CASSRTGRNTIYF.

The CDR3 nucleotides read TGTGCCAGCAGCCGACTTTATGGCTACACCTTC. This translates into CASSRLYGYTF. The genes are TRBV5-6 and TRBJ1-2; D is undetermined. The CDR3 runs to 11 residues. The germline V gene has CDR1 SGHDT and CDR2 YYEEEE. The V and J ends lost 4 bases and 5 bases respectively, with 6 bases between them.

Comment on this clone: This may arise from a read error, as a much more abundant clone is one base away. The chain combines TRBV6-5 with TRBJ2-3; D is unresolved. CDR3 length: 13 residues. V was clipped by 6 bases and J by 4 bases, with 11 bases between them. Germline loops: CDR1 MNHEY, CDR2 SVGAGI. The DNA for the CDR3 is TGTGCCAGCAGCCAAACTGGCGCAGATACGCAGTATTTT. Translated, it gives CASSQTGADTQYF.

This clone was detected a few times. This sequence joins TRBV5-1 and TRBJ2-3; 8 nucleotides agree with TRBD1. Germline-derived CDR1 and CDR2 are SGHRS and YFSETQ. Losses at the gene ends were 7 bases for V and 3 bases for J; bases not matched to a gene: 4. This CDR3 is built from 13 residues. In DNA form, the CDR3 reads TGCGCCAGCTCCAGGGGGCGGACAGATACGCAGTATTTT. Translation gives CASSRGRTDTQYF.

The CDR3 spells CASSSGPEGGYTF. The CDR3 DNA follows: TGTGCCAGCAGCTCCGGACCCGAGGGGGGCTACACCTTC. The gene calls are TRBV11-2 and TRBJ1-2, with a tentative D call TRBD1 (5 bases). The CDR3 runs 13 residues. With 4 bases removed from V and 8 bases from J, the gap between germline ends came to 14 bases. Per the germline V gene, CDR1 is SGHAT and CDR2 is FQNNGV.

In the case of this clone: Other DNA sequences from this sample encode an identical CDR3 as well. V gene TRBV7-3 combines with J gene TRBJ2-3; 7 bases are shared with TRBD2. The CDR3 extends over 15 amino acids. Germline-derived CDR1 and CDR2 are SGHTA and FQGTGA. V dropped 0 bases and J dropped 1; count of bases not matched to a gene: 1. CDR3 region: CASSLTAGGTDTQYF. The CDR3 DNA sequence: TGTGCCAGCAGCTTAACGGCGGGGGGCACAGATACGCAGTATTTT.

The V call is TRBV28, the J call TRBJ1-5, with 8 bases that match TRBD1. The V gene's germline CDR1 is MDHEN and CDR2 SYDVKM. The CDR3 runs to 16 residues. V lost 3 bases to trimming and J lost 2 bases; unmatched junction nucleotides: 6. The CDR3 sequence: CASSFLSGGGNQPQHF. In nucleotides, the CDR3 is TGTGCCAGCAGTTTTTTATCAGGGGGCGGCAATCAGCCCCAGCATTTT.

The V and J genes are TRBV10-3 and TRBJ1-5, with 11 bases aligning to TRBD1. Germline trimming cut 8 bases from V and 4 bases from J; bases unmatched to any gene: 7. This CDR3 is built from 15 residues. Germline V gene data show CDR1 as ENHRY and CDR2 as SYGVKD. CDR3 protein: CAISSGTGGNQPQHF. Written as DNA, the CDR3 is TGTGCCATCTCCTCGGGGACAGGGGGAAATCAGCCCCAGCATTTT.

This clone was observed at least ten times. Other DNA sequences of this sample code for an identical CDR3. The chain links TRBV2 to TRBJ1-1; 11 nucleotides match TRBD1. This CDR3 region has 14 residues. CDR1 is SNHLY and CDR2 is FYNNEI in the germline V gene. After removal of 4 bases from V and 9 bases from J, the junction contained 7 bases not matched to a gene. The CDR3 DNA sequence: TGTGCCAGCAGTGGTACCGGGACAGGGGGGAAAGCTTTCTTT. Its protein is CASSGTGTGGKAFF. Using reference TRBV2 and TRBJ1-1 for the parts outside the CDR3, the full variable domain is EPEVTQTPSHQVTQMGQEVILRCVPISNHLYFYWYRQILGQKVEFLVSFYNNEISEKSEIFDDQFSVERPDGSNFTLKIRSTKLEDSAMYFCASSGTGTGGKAFFGQGTRLTVV.

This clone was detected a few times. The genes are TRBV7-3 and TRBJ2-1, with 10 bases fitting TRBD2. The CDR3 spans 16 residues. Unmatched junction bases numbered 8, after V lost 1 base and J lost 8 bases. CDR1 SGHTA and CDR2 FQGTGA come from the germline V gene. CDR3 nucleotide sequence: TGTGCCAGCAGCTTAAGGGCTAGCGGGAGAGCGGATGAGCAGTTCTTC. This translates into CASSLRASGRADEQFF.

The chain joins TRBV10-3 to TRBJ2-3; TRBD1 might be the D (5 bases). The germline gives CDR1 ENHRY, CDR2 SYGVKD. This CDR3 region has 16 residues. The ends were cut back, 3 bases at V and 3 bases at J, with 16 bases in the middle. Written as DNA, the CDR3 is TGTGCCATCAGTGACCCAGCAGGGCTAAAAACAGATACGCAGTATTTT. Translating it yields CAISDPAGLKTDTQYF.

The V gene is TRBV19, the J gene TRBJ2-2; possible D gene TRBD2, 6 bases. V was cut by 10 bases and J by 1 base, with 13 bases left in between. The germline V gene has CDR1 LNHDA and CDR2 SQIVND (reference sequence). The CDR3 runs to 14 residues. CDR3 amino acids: CATRREMNTGELFF. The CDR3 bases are TGTGCCACTAGGAGGGAAATGAACACCGGGGAGCTGTTTTTT.

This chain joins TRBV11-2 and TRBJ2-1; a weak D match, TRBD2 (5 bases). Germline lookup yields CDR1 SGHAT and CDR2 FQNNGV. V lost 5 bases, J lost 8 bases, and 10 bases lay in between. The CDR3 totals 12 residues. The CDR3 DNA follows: TGTGCCAGCAGCCTCCGGGGAGATGAGCAGTTCTTC. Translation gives CASSLRGDEQFF. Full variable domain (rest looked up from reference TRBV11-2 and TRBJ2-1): EAGVAQSPRYKIIEKRQSVAFWCNPISGHATLYWYQQILGQGPKLLIQFQNNGVVDDSQLPKDRFSAERLKGVDSTLKIQPAKLEDSAVYLCASSLRGDEQFFGPGTRLTVL.

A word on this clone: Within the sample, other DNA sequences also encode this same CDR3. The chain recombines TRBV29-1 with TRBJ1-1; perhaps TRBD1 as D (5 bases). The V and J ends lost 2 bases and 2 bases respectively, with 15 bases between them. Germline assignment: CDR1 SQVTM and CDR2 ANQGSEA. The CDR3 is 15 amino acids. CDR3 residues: CSVENLGARNTEAFF. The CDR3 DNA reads TGCAGCGTTGAAAACCTTGGGGCACGAAACACTGAAGCTTTCTTT.

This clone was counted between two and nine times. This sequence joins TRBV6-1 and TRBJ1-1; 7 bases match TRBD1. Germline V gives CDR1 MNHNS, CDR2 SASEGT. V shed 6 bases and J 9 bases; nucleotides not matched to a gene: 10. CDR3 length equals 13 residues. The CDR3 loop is CASSLLRGGQAFF. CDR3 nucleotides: TGTGCCAGCAGCCTTCTCAGGGGGGGCCAAGCTTTCTTT.

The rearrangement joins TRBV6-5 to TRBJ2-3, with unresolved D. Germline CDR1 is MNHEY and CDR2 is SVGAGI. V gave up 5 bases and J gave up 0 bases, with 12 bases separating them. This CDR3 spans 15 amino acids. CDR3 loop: CASSPPGRSTDTQYF. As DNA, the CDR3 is TGTGCCAGCAGTCCTCCTGGTCGGAGCACAGATACGCAGTATTTT.